This TCR beta chain was found in a study of blood T cell repertoires in COVID-19. The wider study: Samples taken during acute and convalescent COVID-19 were collected in the United States, Italy and Spain. The cDNA or gDNA used as material had been derived from T cells, B-cell-depleted T cells, or PBMCs.

Original processing notes: Reference gene primer amplification yielded estimated nucleated cell counts. Here immunoSEQ multiplex PCR was the method, and the copy in TCRdb shows in-frame clones only, minus some. That table is the source of V, J and clone size, and D and trimming were worked out from the DNA. The sample lists 160,000 or so clones; about four fifths were seen once. This CDR3 is 16 amino acids long. The germline CDR1 and CDR2 sequences are GTSNPN and SVGIG (reference sequence). The V gene lost 0 bases and the J gene lost 1 base, with 16 bases spanning the gap. Followed over time, Seattle patients had been enrolled while infection was active.

The chain is built from TRBV30 and TRBJ2-7; perhaps TRBD2 as D (6 bases). The receptor comes from a woman aged 55 to 70 with COVID-19, enrolled during active disease. The sequencing sample was made of peripheral blood. In DNA form, the CDR3 reads TGTGCCTGGAGTGTACCTCGGGGAGGAGGGTCCTACGAGCAGTACTTC. Its translation is CAWSVPRGGGSYEQYF.